The entry below gives a single T cell receptor beta chain sequence along with its context. Its antigen is not known. The repertoire was sequenced with immunoSEQ multiplex PCR; TCRdb's copy has only in-frame clones and lacks some. Of 170,000 or so clones in the sample, about nine tenths were seen once. The germline gives CDR1 SGHAT, CDR2 FQNNGV. This CDR3 has 14 residues. Trimming took 4 bases from V and 0 from J, leaving 10 bases between them. This entry comes from a study of T cell responses to AZD1222 COVID-19 vaccine. Study context: Pooled together were second doses at about 4 or about 12 weeks. Study-wide results and limits: Donors were largely white British and mainly female; clonal diversity was possibly underestimated. At 160-218 and 743-854, vaccine-associated CD4 TCRs were dominant, and they spanned spike.

This specimen consisted of peripheral blood, obtained on day 0 of AZD1222 vaccination. The rearrangement links TRBV11-2 to TRBJ2-7, with D perhaps TRBD2 (5 bases). The TCR originated in an adult in good health. The CDR3 DNA is TGTGCCAGCAGCTCCCCGGACTTCTCCTACGAGCAGTACTTC. Its protein product is CASSSPDFSYEQYF.